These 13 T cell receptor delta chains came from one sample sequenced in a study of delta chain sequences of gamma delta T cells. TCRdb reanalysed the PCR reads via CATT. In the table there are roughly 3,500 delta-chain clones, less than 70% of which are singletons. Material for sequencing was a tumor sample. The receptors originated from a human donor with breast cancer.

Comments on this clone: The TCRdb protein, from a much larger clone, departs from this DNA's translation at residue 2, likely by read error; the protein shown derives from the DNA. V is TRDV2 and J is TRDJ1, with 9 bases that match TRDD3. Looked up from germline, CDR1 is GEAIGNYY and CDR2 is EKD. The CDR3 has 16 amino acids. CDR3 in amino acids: CSCDAILGEYTDKLIF. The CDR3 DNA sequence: TGTTCCTGTGACGCAATACTGGGGGAATACACCGATAAACTCATCTTT.

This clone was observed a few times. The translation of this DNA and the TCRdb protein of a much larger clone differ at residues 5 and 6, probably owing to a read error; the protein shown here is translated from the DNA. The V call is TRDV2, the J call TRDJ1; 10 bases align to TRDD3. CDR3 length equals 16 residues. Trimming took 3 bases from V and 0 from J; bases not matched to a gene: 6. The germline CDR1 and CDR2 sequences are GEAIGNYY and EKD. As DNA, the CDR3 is TGTGCCTGTGACCCAGTGGGGGATACAAACACCGATAAACTCATCTTT. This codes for CACDPVGDTNTDKLIF.

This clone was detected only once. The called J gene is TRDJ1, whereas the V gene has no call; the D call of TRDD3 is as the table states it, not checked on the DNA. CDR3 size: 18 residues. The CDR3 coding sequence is TGTGCATCACTCATAACTTGGGGATATACGCGCGGTACCGATAAACTCATCTTT. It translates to CASLITWGYTRGTDKLIF.

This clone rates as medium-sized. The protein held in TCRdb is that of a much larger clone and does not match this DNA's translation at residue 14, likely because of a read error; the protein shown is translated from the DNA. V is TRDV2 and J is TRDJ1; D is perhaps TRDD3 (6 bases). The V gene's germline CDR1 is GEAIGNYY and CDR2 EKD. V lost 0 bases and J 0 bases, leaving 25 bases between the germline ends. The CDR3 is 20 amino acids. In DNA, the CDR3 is TGTGCCTGTGACACCGTGTCAAGGGAGGGGGACCGACCTCACACCGATAAACTCATCTTT. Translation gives CACDTVSREGDRPHTDKLIF.

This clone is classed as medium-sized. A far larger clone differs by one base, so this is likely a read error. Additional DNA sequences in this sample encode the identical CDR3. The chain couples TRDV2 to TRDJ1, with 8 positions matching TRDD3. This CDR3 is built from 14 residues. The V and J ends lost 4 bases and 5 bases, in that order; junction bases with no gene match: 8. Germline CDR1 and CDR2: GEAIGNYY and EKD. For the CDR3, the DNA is TGTGCCTGTGATCGACTGGGGGGCACAGATAAACTCATCTTT. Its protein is CACDRLGGTDKLIF.

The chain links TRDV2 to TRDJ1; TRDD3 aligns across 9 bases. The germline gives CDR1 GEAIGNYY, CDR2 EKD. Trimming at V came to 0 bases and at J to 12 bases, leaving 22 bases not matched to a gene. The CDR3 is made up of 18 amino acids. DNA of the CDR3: TGTGCCTGTGACACCGTGGGGATACAGGGGGATACCAGCGAAAAAATCATCTTT. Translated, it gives CACDTVGIQGDTSEKIIF.

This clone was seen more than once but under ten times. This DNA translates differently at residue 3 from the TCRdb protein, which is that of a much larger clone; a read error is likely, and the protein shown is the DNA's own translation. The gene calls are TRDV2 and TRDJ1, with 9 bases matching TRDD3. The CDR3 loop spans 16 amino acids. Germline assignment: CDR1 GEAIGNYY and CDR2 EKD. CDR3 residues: CAYDAILGEYTDKLIF. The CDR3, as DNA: TGTGCCTATGACGCAATACTGGGGGAATACACCGATAAACTCATCTTT.

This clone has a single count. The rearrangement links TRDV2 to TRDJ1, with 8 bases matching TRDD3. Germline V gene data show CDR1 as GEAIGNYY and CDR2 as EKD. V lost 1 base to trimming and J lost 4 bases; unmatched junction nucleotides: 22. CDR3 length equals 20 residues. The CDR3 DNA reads TGTGCCTGTGACACTTTAGTGGGATACGCTCAACCGATACACAACGATAAACTCATCTTT. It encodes CACDTLVGYAQPIHNDKLIF.

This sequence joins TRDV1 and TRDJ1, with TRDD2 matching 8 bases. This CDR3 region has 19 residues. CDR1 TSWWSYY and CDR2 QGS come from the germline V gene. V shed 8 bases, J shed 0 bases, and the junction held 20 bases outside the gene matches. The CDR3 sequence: CALRLPTLIHTGYTDKLIF. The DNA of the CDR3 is TGTGCTCTTAGACTTCCTACTTTAATCCACACAGGGTACACCGATAAACTCATCTTT.

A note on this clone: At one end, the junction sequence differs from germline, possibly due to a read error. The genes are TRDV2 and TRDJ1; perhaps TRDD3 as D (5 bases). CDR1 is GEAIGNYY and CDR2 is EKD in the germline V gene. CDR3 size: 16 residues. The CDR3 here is CACDTLGWDITDILIF. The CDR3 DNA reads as TGTGCCTGTGACACCTTGGGGTGGGACATCACCGATATACTCATCTTT.

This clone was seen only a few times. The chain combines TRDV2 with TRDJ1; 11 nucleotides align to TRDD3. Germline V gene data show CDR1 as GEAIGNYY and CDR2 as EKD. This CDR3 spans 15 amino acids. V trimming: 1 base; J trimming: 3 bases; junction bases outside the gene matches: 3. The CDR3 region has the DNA TGTGCCTGTGACACTTGGGGGATACGAGCCGATAAACTCATCTTT. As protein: CACDTWGIRADKLIF.

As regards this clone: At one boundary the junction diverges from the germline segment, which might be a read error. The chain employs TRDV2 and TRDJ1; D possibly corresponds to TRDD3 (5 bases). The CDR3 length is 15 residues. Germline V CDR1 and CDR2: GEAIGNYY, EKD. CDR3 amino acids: CSFYLVGGDIDKFIF. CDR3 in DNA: TGTTCTTTTTACCTAGTGGGCGGGGACATCGATAAATTCATCTTT.

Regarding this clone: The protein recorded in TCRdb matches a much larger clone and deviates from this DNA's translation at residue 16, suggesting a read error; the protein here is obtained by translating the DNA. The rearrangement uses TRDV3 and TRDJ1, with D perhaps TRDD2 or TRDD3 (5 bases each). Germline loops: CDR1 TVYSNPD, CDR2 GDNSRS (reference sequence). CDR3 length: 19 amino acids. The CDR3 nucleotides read TGTGCCTTGCCCGTCCCTTCAACTTGGGGAAAACAGTACACCGATACACTCATCTTT. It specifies CALPVPSTWGKQYTDTLIF.